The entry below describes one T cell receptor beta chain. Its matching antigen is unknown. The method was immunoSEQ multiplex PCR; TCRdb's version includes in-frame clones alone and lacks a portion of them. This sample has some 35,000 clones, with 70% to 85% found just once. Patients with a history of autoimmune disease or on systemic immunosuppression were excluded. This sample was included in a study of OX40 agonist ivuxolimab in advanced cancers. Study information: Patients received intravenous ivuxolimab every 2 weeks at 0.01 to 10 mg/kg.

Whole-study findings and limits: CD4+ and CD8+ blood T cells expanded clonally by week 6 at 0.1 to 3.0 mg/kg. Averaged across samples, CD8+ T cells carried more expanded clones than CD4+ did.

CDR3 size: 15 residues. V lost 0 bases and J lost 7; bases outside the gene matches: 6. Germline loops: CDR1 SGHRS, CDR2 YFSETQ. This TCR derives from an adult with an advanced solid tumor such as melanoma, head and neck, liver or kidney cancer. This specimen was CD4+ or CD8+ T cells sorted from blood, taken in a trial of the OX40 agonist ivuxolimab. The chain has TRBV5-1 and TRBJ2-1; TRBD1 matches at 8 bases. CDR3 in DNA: TGCGCCAGCAGCTTGGGGTGGACAGGGTCAAATGAGCAGTTCTTC. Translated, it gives CASSLGWTGSNEQFF.